Sequencing of this TCR beta chain was carried out in a study of blood T cells in healthy people across ages. Study-wide findings and caveats: There were more naive CD4+ cells and higher diversity in long-lived donors than in aged donors.

The CDR3 runs to 16 residues. Per the germline V gene, CDR1 is SGHDN and CDR2 is FVKESK. Next came a second PCR, run for about 6 to 11 cycles, which used a sample-barcoded 5' primer along with a J-beta primer mix. MiXCR, applied by TCRdb to the 5' RACE reads, yields one record per CDR3 protein. The sample has about 780,000 distinct CDR3 sequences; roughly 25% are singletons. About this clonotype: Its target is not known. The germline gene is not matched at one end of the junction; a read error may be the cause.

These data also formed part of another study, on T cells of mothers and their children.

Sequenced input: blood. This TCR was recovered from a boy aged 10-17 years in good health. The chain recombines TRBV14 with TRBJ1-4, with D perhaps TRBD1 (6 bases). In DNA, the CDR3 is TGTGCCAGCAGCCAAGATAAAGAACAGGGAGGGGAAAGACTGTTTTTT. Residues: CASSQDKEQGGERLFF. Based on the CDR3 plus reference TRBV14 and TRBJ1-4, the full variable domain is EAGVTQFPSHSVIEKGQTVTLRCDPISGHDNLYWYRRVMGKEIKFLLHFVKESKQDESGMPNNRFLAERTGGTYSTLKVQPAELEDSGVYFCASSQDKEQGGERLFFGSGTQLSVL.